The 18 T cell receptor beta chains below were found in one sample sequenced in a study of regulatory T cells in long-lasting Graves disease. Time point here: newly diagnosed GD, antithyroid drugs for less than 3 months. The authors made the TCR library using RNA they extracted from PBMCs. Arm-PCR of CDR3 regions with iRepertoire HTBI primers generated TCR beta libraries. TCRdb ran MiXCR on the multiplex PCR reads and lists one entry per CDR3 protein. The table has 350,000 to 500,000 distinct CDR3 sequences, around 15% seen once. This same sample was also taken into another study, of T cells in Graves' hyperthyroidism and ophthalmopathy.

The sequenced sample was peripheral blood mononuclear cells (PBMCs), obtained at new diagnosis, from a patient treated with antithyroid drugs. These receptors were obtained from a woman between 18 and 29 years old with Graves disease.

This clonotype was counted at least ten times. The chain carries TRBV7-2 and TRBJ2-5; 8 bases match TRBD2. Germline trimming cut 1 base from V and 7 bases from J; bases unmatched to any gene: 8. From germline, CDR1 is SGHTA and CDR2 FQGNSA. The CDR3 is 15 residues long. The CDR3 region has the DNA TGTGCCAGCAGCTTAGAACCGGGAGGGCCTGTGACCCAGTACTTC. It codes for CASSLEPGGPVTQYF. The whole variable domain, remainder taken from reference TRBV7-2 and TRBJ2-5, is GAGVSQSPSNKVTEKGKDVELRCDPISGHTALYWYRQSLGQGLEFLIYFQGNSAPDKSGLPSDRFSAERTGGSVSTLTIQRTQQEDSAVYLCASSLEPGGPVTQYFGPGTRLLVL.

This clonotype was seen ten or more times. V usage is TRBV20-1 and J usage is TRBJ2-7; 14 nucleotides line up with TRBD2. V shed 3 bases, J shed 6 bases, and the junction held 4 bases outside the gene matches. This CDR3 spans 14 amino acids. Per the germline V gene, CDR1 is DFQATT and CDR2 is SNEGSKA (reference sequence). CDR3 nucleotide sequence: TGCAGTGCTAGGGGACTAGCGGGAGCGGGCGAGCAGTACTTC. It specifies CSARGLAGAGEQYF.

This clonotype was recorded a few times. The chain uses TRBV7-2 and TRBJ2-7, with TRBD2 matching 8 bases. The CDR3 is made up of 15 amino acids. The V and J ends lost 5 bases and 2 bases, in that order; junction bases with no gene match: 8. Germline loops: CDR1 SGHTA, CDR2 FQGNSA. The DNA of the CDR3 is TGTGCCAGCAGCGTTAGCGGGATTCAGACCTACGAGCAGTACTTC. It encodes CASSVSGIQTYEQYF.

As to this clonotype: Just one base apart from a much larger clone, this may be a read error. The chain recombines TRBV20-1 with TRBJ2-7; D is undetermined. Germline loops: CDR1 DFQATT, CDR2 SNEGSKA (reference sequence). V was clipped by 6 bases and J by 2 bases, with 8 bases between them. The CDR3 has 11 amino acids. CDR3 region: CSAFAPYEQYF. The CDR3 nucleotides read TGCAGTGCATTTGCTCCCTACGAGCAGTACTTC.

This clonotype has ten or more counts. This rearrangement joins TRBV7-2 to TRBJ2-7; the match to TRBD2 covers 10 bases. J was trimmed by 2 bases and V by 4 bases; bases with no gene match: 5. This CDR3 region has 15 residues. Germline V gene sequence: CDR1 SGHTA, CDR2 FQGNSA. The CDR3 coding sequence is TGTGCCAGCAGCTCGAGACTAGCGGGTCCCTACGAGCAGTACTTC. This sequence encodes CASSSRLAGPYEQYF.

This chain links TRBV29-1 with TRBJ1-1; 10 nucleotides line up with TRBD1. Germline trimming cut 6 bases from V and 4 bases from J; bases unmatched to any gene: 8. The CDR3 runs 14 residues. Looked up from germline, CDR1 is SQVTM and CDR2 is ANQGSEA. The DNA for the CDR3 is TGCAGCGTCGACCCGACAGGGGGCTTCACTGAAGCTTTCTTT. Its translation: CSVDPTGGFTEAFF.

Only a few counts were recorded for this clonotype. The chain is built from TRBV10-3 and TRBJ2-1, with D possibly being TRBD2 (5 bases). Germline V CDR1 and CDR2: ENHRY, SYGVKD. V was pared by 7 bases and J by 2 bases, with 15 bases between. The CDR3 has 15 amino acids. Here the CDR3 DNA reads TGTGCCATCAATGATATTAGCGCGACCTACAATGAGCAGTTCTTC. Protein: CAINDISATYNEQFF.

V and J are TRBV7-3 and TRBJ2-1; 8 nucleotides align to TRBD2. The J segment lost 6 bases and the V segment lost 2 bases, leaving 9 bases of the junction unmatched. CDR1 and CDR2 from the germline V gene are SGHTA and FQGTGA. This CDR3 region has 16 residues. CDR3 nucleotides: TGTGCCAGCAGCTTAGGGACTAGTCTTTCCGTCAATGAGCAGTTCTTC. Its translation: CASSLGTSLSVNEQFF. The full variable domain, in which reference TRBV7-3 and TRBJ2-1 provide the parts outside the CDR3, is GAGVSQTPSNKVTEKGKYVELRCDPISGHTALYWYRQSLGQGPEFLIYFQGTGAADDSGLPNDRFFAVRPEGSVSTLKIQRTERGDSAVYLCASSLGTSLSVNEQFFGPGTRLTVL.

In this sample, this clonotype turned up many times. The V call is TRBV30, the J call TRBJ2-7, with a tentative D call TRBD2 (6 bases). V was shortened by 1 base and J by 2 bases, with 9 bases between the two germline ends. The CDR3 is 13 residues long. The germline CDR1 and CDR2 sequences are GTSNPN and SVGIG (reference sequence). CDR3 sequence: CAWSAGEAYEQYF. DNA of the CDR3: TGTGCCTGGAGTGCGGGAGAAGCCTACGAGCAGTACTTC. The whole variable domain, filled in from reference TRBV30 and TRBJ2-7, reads SQTIHQWPATLVQPVGSPLSLECTVEGTSNPNLYWYRQAAGRGLQLLFYSVGIGQISSEVPQNLSASRPQDRQFILSSKKLLLSDSGFYLCAWSAGEAYEQYFGPGTRLTVT.

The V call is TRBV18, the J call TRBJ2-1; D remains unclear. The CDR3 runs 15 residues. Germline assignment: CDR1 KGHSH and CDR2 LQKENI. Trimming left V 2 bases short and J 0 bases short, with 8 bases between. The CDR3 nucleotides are TGTGCCAGCTCACCAATACCTAGCTCCTACAATGAGCAGTTCTTC. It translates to CASSPIPSSYNEQFF.

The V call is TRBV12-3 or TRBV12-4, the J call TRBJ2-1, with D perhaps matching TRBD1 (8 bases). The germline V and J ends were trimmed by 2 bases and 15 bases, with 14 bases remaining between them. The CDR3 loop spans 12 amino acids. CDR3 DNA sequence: TGTGCCAGCAGTTTAAGCGGGACAGGATGGTTCTTC. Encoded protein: CASSLSGTGWFF.

The chain's CDR3 is CASIGTRVYNEQFF. The CDR3 region has the DNA TGTGCCAGCATAGGGACTAGAGTCTACAATGAGCAGTTCTTC. The chain couples TRBV6-1 to TRBJ2-1; 8 positions match TRBD2. V dropped 7 bases and J dropped 3; count of bases not matched to a gene: 5. Germline values: CDR1 MNHNS, CDR2 SASEGT. This CDR3 is 14 amino acids long.

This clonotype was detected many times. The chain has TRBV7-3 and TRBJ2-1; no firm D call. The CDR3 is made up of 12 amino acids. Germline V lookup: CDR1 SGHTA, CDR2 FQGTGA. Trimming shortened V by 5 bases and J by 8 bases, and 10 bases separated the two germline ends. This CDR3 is CASSPDSYEQFF. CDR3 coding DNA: TGTGCCAGCAGCCCTGATTCTTATGAGCAGTTCTTC.

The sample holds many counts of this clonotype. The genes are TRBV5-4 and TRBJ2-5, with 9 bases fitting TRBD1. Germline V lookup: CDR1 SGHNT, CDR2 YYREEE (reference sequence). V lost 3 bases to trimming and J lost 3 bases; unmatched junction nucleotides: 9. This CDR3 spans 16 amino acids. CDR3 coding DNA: TGTGCCAGCAGCTATGACAGGGGGGGTGGGAAAGAGACCCAGTACTTC. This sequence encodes CASSYDRGGGKETQYF. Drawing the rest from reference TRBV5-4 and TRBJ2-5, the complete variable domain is ETGVTQSPTHLIKTRGQQVTLRCSSQSGHNTVSWYQQALGQGPQFIFQYYREEENGRGNFPPRFSGLQFPNYSSELNVNALELDDSALYLCASSYDRGGGKETQYFGPGTRLLVL.

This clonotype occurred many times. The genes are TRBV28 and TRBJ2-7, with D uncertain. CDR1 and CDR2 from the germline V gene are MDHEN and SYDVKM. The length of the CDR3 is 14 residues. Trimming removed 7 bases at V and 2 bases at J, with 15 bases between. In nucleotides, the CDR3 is TGTGCCAGCAATTCCGACATTCACCCCTACGAGCAGTACTTC. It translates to CASNSDIHPYEQYF.

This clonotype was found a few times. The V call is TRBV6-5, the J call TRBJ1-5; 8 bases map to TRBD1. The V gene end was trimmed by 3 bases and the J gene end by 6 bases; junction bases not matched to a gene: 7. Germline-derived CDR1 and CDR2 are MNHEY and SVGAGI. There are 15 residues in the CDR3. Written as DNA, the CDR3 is TGTGCCAGCAGTTATTCCCAGGGGGCTAGTCAGCCCCAGCATTTT. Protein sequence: CASSYSQGASQPQHF.

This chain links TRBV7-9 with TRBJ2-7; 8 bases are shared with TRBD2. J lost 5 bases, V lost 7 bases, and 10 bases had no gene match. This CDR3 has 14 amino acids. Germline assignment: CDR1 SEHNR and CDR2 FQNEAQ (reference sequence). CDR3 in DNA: TGTGCCAGCAAGAGCGGGAGCTATGCGCACGAGCAGTACTTC. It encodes CASKSGSYAHEQYF.

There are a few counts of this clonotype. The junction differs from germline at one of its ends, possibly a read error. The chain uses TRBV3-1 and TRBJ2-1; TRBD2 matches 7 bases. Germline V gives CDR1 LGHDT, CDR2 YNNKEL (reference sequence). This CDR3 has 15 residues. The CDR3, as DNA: TGTGCCAGCAGTCAAGCGGGGAGCTCCTACAATGAGCAGTTCTTC. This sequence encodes CASSQAGSSYNEQFF.